The 31 T cell receptor beta chains below were found in one sample sequenced in a study of OX40 agonist ivuxolimab in advanced cancers. Only in-frame clones appear in the TCRdb table, and some are missing; sequencing was by immunoSEQ multiplex PCR. The sample consists of some 10,000 clones, about 73% of them appearing once. Specimen: CD4+ or CD8+ T cells sorted from blood, collected in a trial of the OX40 agonist ivuxolimab. The receptor set was obtained from an adult with an advanced solid tumor such as melanoma, head and neck, liver or kidney cancer.

This clone was observed once. The chain links TRBV6-1 to TRBJ2-7; TRBD2 agrees at 9 bases. J was trimmed by 0 bases and V by 5 bases; bases with no gene match: 5. The CDR3 spans 15 residues. Germline V CDR1 and CDR2: MNHNS, SASEGT. The CDR3: CASSPSGRISYEQYF. The CDR3 DNA is TGTGCCAGCAGTCCAAGCGGGAGGATCTCCTACGAGCAGTACTTC.

This clone is categorized as large. The J gene is TRBJ2-6, the V gene TRBV15; no firm D call. CDR1 is LNHNV, CDR2 YYDKDF, per germline (reference sequence). V was cut by 3 bases and J by 0 bases, with 6 bases left in between. CDR3 length: 15 amino acids. The CDR3 loop reads CATSSKSSGANVLTF. The DNA for the CDR3 is TGTGCCACCAGCAGTAAGAGCTCTGGGGCCAACGTCCTGACTTTC.

This CDR3 is CASSPVKDTQYF. CDR3 nucleotide sequence: TGTGCCAGCAGCCCGGTCAAGGATACGCAGTATTTT. The chain is built from TRBV7-9 and TRBJ2-3; D unresolved. The germline CDR1 and CDR2 sequences are SEHNR and FQNEAQ (reference sequence). The CDR3 has 12 amino acids. Trimming pared 5 bases from V and 6 bases from J, leaving 9 bases between.

Here the CDR3 reads CASSLSGPQPQHF. In DNA, the CDR3 is TGTGCCAGCAGTTTATCGGGACCCCAGCCCCAGCATTTT. The chain joins TRBV27 to TRBJ1-5; D is perhaps TRBD1 (5 bases). This CDR3 is 13 amino acids long. V lost 0 bases and J lost 7, with 7 bases in between. CDR1 and CDR2 (germline): MNHEY, SMNVEV (reference sequence).

V and J are TRBV7-2 and TRBJ2-1; maybe TRBD1 (6 bases). V was clipped by 4 bases and J by 11 bases, with 15 bases between them. Germline V gene data show CDR1 as SGHTA and CDR2 as FQGNSA. This CDR3 is 13 amino acids long. The CDR3, as DNA: TGTGCCAGCAGCTACGACTTGGACAGCCAGCAGTTCTTC. Encoded protein: CASSYDLDSQQFF.

This sequence joins TRBV15 and TRBJ2-7, with TRBD2 identical over 10 bases. The germline V gene has CDR1 LNHNV and CDR2 YYDKDF (reference sequence). V dropped 0 bases and J dropped 6; count of bases not matched to a gene: 11. The CDR3 is 17 residues long. CDR3 loop: CATSREGPSGSSGEQYF. The CDR3, as DNA: TGTGCCACCAGCAGAGAAGGACCTAGCGGGAGTAGCGGCGAGCAGTACTTC. The full variable domain, completed using reference TRBV15 and TRBJ2-7, is DAMVIQNPRYQVTQFGKPVTLSCSQTLNHNVMYWYQQKSSQAPKLLFHYYDKDFNNEADTPDNFQSRRPNTSFCFLDIRSPGLGDTAMYLCATSREGPSGSSGEQYFGPGTRLTVT.

This clone has only one observation. This chain links TRBV6-5 with TRBJ2-7; 12 bases align to TRBD1. Germline V CDR1 and CDR2: MNHEY, SVGAGI. Germline trimming cut 4 bases from V and 3 bases from J; bases unmatched to any gene: 4. The CDR3 runs to 15 residues. In DNA form, the CDR3 reads TGTGCCAGCAGTTGGGGACAGGGGGCAGGCTACGAGCAGTACTTC. Residues: CASSWGQGAGYEQYF.

The genes are TRBV19 and TRBJ2-7; tentative D call: TRBD2 (5 bases). The V end lost 3 bases, the J end lost 1 base, and 13 bases lay between the germline ends. Germline V lookup: CDR1 LNHDA, CDR2 SQIVND (reference sequence). There are 15 residues in the CDR3. In nucleotides, the CDR3 is TGTGCCAGTAGTATTTCCACACTAGAGTCCTACGAGCAGTACTTC. As protein: CASSISTLESYEQYF.

This chain links TRBV9 with TRBJ2-2, with 8 bases aligning to TRBD2. Germline V gives CDR1 SGDLS, CDR2 YYNGEE. V was clipped by 2 bases and J by 2 bases; unmatched bases: 2. The CDR3 loop spans 15 amino acids. CDR3: CASSVSGINTGELFF. The DNA of the CDR3 is TGTGCCAGCAGCGTTAGCGGGATAAACACCGGGGAGCTGTTTTTT.

The chain couples TRBV5-4 to TRBJ2-2; no definite D call. This CDR3 contains 14 residues. Trimming removed 0 bases at V and 3 bases at J, with 6 bases between. Germline CDR1 SGHNT, CDR2 YYREEE (reference sequence). CDR3 residues: CASSLAGYTGELFF. CDR3 bases: TGTGCCAGCAGCTTGGCCGGGTACACCGGGGAGCTGTTTTTT.

By frequency in the sample, this clone is medium-sized (0.01 to 0.1%). The rearrangement links TRBV27 to TRBJ2-2, with TRBD2 matching over 7 bases. The CDR3 loop spans 14 amino acids. CDR1 is MNHEY, CDR2 SMNVEV, per germline (reference sequence). The junction had 4 bases not matched to a gene; V was cut back by 8 bases and J by 1 base. Here the CDR3 reads CASLASGNTGELFF. The CDR3 DNA sequence: TGTGCCAGCCTGGCTAGCGGGAACACCGGGGAGCTGTTTTTT.

The CDR3 loop is CASSLSGGNQPQHF. CDR3 DNA sequence: TGTGCCAGCAGTTTATCAGGGGGCAATCAGCCCCAGCATTTT. This chain links TRBV27 with TRBJ1-5; D may be TRBD1 (5 bases). The CDR3 spans 14 residues. Germline lookup yields CDR1 MNHEY and CDR2 SMNVEV (reference sequence). The germline V and J ends were trimmed by 0 bases and 2 bases, with 5 bases remaining between them.

This chain uses TRBV28 with TRBJ1-2; D possibly corresponds to TRBD1 (6 bases). Germline loops: CDR1 MDHEN, CDR2 SYDVKM. V was shortened by 3 bases and J by 4 bases, with 12 bases between the two germline ends. The CDR3 is 14 residues long. The CDR3 reads CASSFGDTGYGYTF. The DNA of the CDR3 is TGTGCCAGCAGTTTCGGGGACACCGGCTATGGCTACACCTTC.

This clone was seen once. The chain is built from TRBV7-7 and TRBJ1-3; D is unclear. Germline-derived CDR1 and CDR2 are SSHAT and FNYEAQ (reference sequence). The length of the CDR3 is 11 residues. The CDR3 DNA follows: TGTGCTACCTACTCTGGAAACACCATATATTTT. This translates into CATYSGNTIYF. Supplemented by reference TRBV7-7 and TRBJ1-3, the full variable domain reads GAGVSQSPRYKVTKRGQDVTLRCDPISSHATLYWYQQALGQGPEFLTYFNYEAQPDKSGLPSDRFSAERPEGSISTLTIQRTEQRDSAMYRCATYSGNTIYFGEGSWLTVV.

V usage is TRBV7-9 and J usage is TRBJ2-7; 7 nucleotides line up with TRBD2. The CDR3 contains 14 residues. V was clipped by 5 bases and J by 4 bases; unmatched bases: 8. Germline assignment: CDR1 SEHNR and CDR2 FQNEAQ (reference sequence). In DNA, the CDR3 is TGTGCCAGCAGCCCACAAGCGGGACCTTACGAGCAGTACTTC. Translating it yields CASSPQAGPYEQYF.

The chain carries TRBV10-3 and TRBJ2-7, with TRBD2 matching over 13 bases. The germline CDR1 and CDR2 sequences are ENHRY and SYGVKD. CDR3 size: 17 residues. Trimming at V came to 3 bases and at J to 3 bases, leaving 8 bases not matched to a gene. In DNA form, the CDR3 reads TGTGCCATCAGTGACACGACAGGACTAGCGGGAGTCTACGAGCAGTACTTC. It is translated as CAISDTTGLAGVYEQYF.

The V and J genes are TRBV7-8 and TRBJ2-1; 11 positions agree with TRBD2. Germline CDR1 reads SGHVS; CDR2 reads FQNEAQ. The ends lost 4 bases at V and 5 bases at J; junction bases unmatched: 4. The CDR3 spans 15 residues. Here the CDR3 reads CASSSLLAGDNEQFF. The CDR3 nucleotides are TGTGCCAGCAGCTCGTTACTAGCGGGAGACAATGAGCAGTTCTTC.

The chain is built from TRBV28 and TRBJ2-3; D remains unclear. Germline-derived CDR1 and CDR2 are MDHEN and SYDVKM. The CDR3 extends over 11 amino acids. V shed 3 bases and J shed 9 bases, with 7 bases lying between them. Written as DNA, the CDR3 is TGTGCCAGCAGTTTCCCTGGAACGCAGTATTTT. Translation: CASSFPGTQYF.

The count of this clone is one. This chain joins TRBV7-9 and TRBJ2-1; D not certain. Germline CDR1 SEHNR, CDR2 FQNEAQ (reference sequence). The V gene lost 5 bases and the J gene lost 6 bases, with 5 bases spanning the gap. CDR3 length equals 11 residues. CDR3 DNA: TGTGCCAGCAGCCCCCGCAATGAGCAGTTCTTC. This encodes CASSPRNEQFF.

J is TRBJ1-1 and V is TRBV27; D is uncertain. From germline, CDR1 is MNHEY and CDR2 SMNVEV (reference sequence). V shed 6 bases and J shed 4 bases, with 6 bases lying between them. The CDR3 covers 11 residues. CDR3 sequence reads: CASSWGTEAFF. CDR3 sequence (DNA): TGTGCCAGCAGCTGGGGCACTGAAGCTTTCTTT.

The chain has TRBV4-1 and TRBJ2-7; D unresolved. This CDR3 region has 13 residues. Germline lookup yields CDR1 MGHRA and CDR2 YSYEKL. V dropped 3 bases and J dropped 3 bases, with 9 bases sitting between them. CDR3 in amino acids: CASSHGPGYEQYF. DNA of the CDR3: TGCGCCAGCAGCCACGGACCGGGCTACGAGCAGTACTTC.

The sample holds a few counts of this clone. This chain connects TRBV28 to TRBJ2-1; 11 bases map to TRBD2. Losses at the gene ends were 7 bases for V and 4 bases for J; bases not matched to a gene: 6. Per germline, CDR1 MDHEN and CDR2 SYDVKM. CDR3 length: 15 residues. As DNA, the CDR3 is TGTGCCAGCACTAGCGGGAGGACCCTTTACAATGAGCAGTTCTTC. It encodes CASTSGRTLYNEQFF. Together with reference TRBV28 and TRBJ2-1, the CDR3 gives the full variable domain: DVKVTQSSRYLVKRTGEKVFLECVQDMDHENMFWYRQDPGLGLRLIYFSYDVKMKEKGDIPEGYSVSREKKERFSLILESASTNQTSMYLCASTSGRTLYNEQFFGPGTRLTVL.

This chain links TRBV28 with TRBJ2-3; D is unresolved. The CDR3 consists of 15 residues. The germline V and J ends were trimmed by 5 bases and 0 bases, with 12 bases remaining between them. Germline lookup yields CDR1 MDHEN and CDR2 SYDVKM. CDR3 loop: CASSATTISTDTQYF. The CDR3 nucleotides are TGTGCCAGCAGTGCGACGACGATAAGCACAGATACGCAGTATTTT.

J is TRBJ2-2 and V is TRBV5-6; D tentatively reads TRBD1 or TRBD2 (5 bases each). Germline-derived CDR1 and CDR2 are SGHDT and YYEEEE. The CDR3 is 16 residues long. V was cut by 1 base and J by 1 base, with 11 bases left in between. The CDR3 DNA follows: TGTGCCAGCAGCTTGTTTTATGGGGGGAACACCGGGGAGCTGTTTTTT. Residues: CASSLFYGGNTGELFF.

This rearrangement joins TRBV4-3 to TRBJ2-6, with TRBD2 identical over 9 bases. V lost 5 bases to trimming and J lost 6 bases; unmatched junction nucleotides: 5. The CDR3 is 15 residues long. Per germline, CDR1 LGHNA and CDR2 YSLEER. CDR3 DNA sequence: TGCGCCAGCAGCGCCGGGACTAGCTTGGCCAACGTCCTGACTTTC. Translated, it gives CASSAGTSLANVLTF.

The chain recombines TRBV6-6 with TRBJ2-3, with D uncertain. V shed 8 bases and J shed 2 bases, with 11 bases lying between them. The CDR3 runs 13 residues. The germline CDR1 and CDR2 sequences are MNHNY and SVGAGI (reference sequence). The CDR3 reads CASDSRHTDTQYF. CDR3 sequence (DNA): TGTGCCAGCGACTCGAGGCACACAGATACGCAGTATTTT.

The CDR3 bases are TGTGCCTGGACGTCGGGACAGTCTTACAATGAGCAGTTCTTC. Translated: CAWTSGQSYNEQFF. The gene calls are TRBV30 and TRBJ2-1; 7 bases agree with TRBD1. J was trimmed by 4 bases and V by 4 bases; bases with no gene match: 7. The CDR3 spans 14 residues. CDR1 is GTSNPN and CDR2 is SVGIG in the germline V gene (reference sequence).

V is TRBV5-1 and J is TRBJ1-1; D is undetermined. With 1 base removed from V and 2 bases from J, the gap between germline ends came to 6 bases. There are 13 residues in the CDR3. Germline CDR1 reads SGHRS; CDR2 reads YFSETQ. CDR3: CASSLRRNTEAFF. The CDR3 DNA sequence: TGCGCCAGCAGCTTGCGGAGAAACACTGAAGCTTTCTTT.

V gene TRBV7-9 combines with J gene TRBJ1-2; D is unresolved. This CDR3 comprises 10 residues. Trimming took off 1 base at V and 8 bases at J, with 2 bases between the two ends. Germline CDR1 SEHNR, CDR2 FQNEAQ (reference sequence). The CDR3 is CASSLEGYTF. DNA of the CDR3: TGTGCCAGCAGCTTAGAAGGCTACACCTTC.

This clone is termed large. The rearrangement links TRBV6-1 to TRBJ1-6; D is possibly TRBD1 (5 bases). This CDR3 is 14 amino acids long. Deletions cut 8 bases from V and 7 bases from J, with 15 bases between. The germline V gene has CDR1 MNHNS and CDR2 SASEGT. Here the CDR3 DNA reads TGTGCCAGCGGCCTAGGGACGGGGAATTCACCCCTCCACTTT. Its translation is CASGLGTGNSPLHF.

In this sample, this clone turned up once. The CDR3 nucleotides are TGTGCCAGCAGTTTATCGGGAATGGACAAATCCTACGAGCAGTACTTC. As protein: CASSLSGMDKSYEQYF. The chain combines TRBV27 with TRBJ2-7; possibly TRBD1 for D (5 bases). Germline V gene data show CDR1 as MNHEY and CDR2 as SMNVEV (reference sequence). The CDR3 contains 16 residues. V was clipped by 0 bases and J by 1 base, with 13 bases between them.